These T cell receptor beta chains were read from a single sample in a study of PD-1 blockade in classical Hodgkin lymphoma. TCRdb keeps only in-frame clones here, not all; method: immunoSEQ multiplex PCR. The data show about 28,000 clones, 80% seen once. Sample: peripheral blood mononuclear cells (PBMCs), taken before the fourth cycle of nivolumab. The receptors were sampled from a human donor with classical Hodgkin lymphoma. Each CDR3 is given with its conserved first and last residue. D genes are given only for firm matches. Only some rows state a clone size, as once, few, many or a class for expanded clones.

D gene,V gene,clone size,J gene,CDR3 DNA,CDR3 protein
-,TRBV7-2,-,TRBJ2-3,TGTGCCAGCAGCCCCATCCCTACGAGTACGCAGTATTTT,CASSPIPTSTQYF
TRBD2,TRBV27,-,TRBJ2-7,TGTGCCAGCAGTTCCTGGGGGGGGGTTACCTCCTACGAGCAGTACTTC,CASSSWGGVTSYEQYF
-,TRBV6-1,-,TRBJ2-7,TGTGCCAGCAGCGCCGGGAATACCTACGAGCAGTACTTC,CASSAGNTYEQYF
TRBD1,TRBV5-1,-,TRBJ2-3,TGCGCCAGCAACCGGGACAGGGAAGTAGATACGCAGTATTTT,CASNRDREVDTQYF
-,TRBV5-1,-,TRBJ2-7,TGCGCCAGCAGCTTGCTTCAGGGCTACGAGCAGTACTTC,CASSLLQGYEQYF
TRBD1,TRBV27,few,TRBJ1-5,TGTGCCAGTCGGACAGGGAACAGCAATCAGCCCCAGCATTTT,CASRTGNSNQPQHF
TRBD2,TRBV6-1,-,TRBJ2-7,TGTGCCAGCAGAGAACTAGCGGGCTCCTACGAGCAGTACTTC,CASRELAGSYEQYF
-,TRBV5-6,-,TRBJ1-6,TGTGCCAGCAGCTTGAGGGGAAACAGCTATAATTCACCCCTCCACTTT,CASSLRGNSYNSPLHF
TRBD2,TRBV6-5,-,TRBJ2-3,TGTGCCAGCAGTTATGCGGGAGTCGGCACAGATACGCAGTATTTT,CASSYAGVGTDTQYF
-,TRBV4-1,-,TRBJ2-5,TGCGCCAGCAGCCAAGCCCCTAGCGCGGTCCAAGAGACCCAGTACTTC,CASSQAPSAVQETQYF
-,TRBV30,-,TRBJ1-1,TGTGCCTGGAGTGTACGGGCAGGGAGGAACACTGAAGCTTTCTTT,CAWSVRAGRNTEAFF
-,TRBV28,-,TRBJ1-1,TGTGCCAGCAAATCCCAGACCTACACTGAAGCTTTCTTT,CASKSQTYTEAFF
-,TRBV5-1,-,TRBJ1-5,TGCGCCAGCAGCCTGACTACGGGTCAGCCCCAGCATTTT,CASSLTTGQPQHF
-,TRBV6-1,-,TRBJ2-5,TGTGCCAGCAGTGAATCGGGCAATCAAGAGACCCAGTACTTC,CASSESGNQETQYF
TRBD1,TRBV19,-,TRBJ1-5,TGTGCCAGTGGGCCGACAGGGGGTCTGCCCCAGCATTTT,CASGPTGGLPQHF
-,TRBV7-3,-,TRBJ2-3,TGTGCCAGCAGCACCCTGGGCTCTACGCAGTATTTT,CASSTLGSTQYF
-,TRBV6-1,-,TRBJ2-7,TGTGCCAGCAGTGAATTTTGGGGCTCCTACGAGCAGTACTTC,CASSEFWGSYEQYF
-,TRBV30,-,TRBJ1-4,TGTGCCTGGAGTGTACTGGGTTCAAATGAAAAACTGTTTTTT,CAWSVLGSNEKLFF
TRBD1,TRBV4-1,-,TRBJ1-3,TGCGCCAGCAGCCAGACCGGCGGGACAGGGCGTCACTCTGGAAACACCATATATTTT,CASSQTGGTGRHSGNTIYF
TRBD2,TRBV9,-,TRBJ2-1,TGTGCCAGCAGCGAGGGACTAGCGGGAGTTCATGAGCAGTTCTTC,CASSEGLAGVHEQFF
-,TRBV6-1,once,TRBJ1-2,TGTGCCAGCAGTGGCAGGGTTCTCGATGGCTACACCTTC,CASSGRVLDGYTF
-,TRBV27,-,TRBJ2-1,TGTGCCAGCAGTAGATCGGGGGCGTACAATGAGCAGTTCTTC,CASSRSGAYNEQFF